The 6 T cell receptor beta chains reported below all come from one sample, sequenced in a study of shared clonotypes between healthy human individuals. Libraries were prepared by immunoSEQ multiplex PCR; TCRdb keeps only in-frame clonotypes and omits some of them. The data show 2 million to 3 million clones, under 95% seen once. The material sequenced was naive CD4+ T cells from PBMCs. Subset noted: CD45RA+ positively selected. Receptors originate from a man younger than 35 in good health. Some clones in this sample may be carry-over from other donors' samples.

The V call is TRBV30, the J call TRBJ2-5; D unclear. V gave up 2 bases and J gave up 5 bases, with 18 bases separating them. In germline, CDR1 is GTSNPN, CDR2 SVGIG (reference sequence). The length of the CDR3 is 15 residues. The CDR3 reads CAWSQVGISGETQYF. For the CDR3, the DNA is TGTGCCTGGAGTCAGGTTGGGATATCTGGGGAGACCCAGTACTTC.

This chain links TRBV16 with TRBJ1-2, with D hard to call. This CDR3 spans 14 amino acids. The V gene's germline CDR1 is KGHSY and CDR2 FQNENV. Trimming removed 4 bases at V and 2 bases at J, with 11 bases between. As DNA, the CDR3 is TGTGCCAGCAGCCGGTTGACCCCCAACTATGGCTACACCTTC. It codes for CASSRLTPNYGYTF. Complete variable domain (other parts from reference TRBV16 and TRBJ1-2): GEEVAQTPKHLVRGEGQKAKLYCAPIKGHSYVFWYQQVLKNEFKFLISFQNENVFDETGMPKERFSAKCLPNSPCSLEIQATKLEDSAVYFCASSRLTPNYGYTFGSGTRLTVV.

In the case of this clone: The identical CDR3 is also encoded by other nucleotide sequences in the sample. The CDR3 region is CASSLGLAGGNEQFF. Written as DNA, the CDR3 is TGTGCCAGCAGCTTAGGGCTAGCGGGAGGCAATGAGCAGTTCTTC. The chain couples TRBV7-6 to TRBJ2-1; TRBD2 matches at 11 bases. The CDR3 covers 15 residues. V lost 1 base and J lost 6; bases outside the gene matches: 2. CDR1 and CDR2 from the germline V gene are SGHVS and FNYEAQ.

The gene calls are TRBV18 and TRBJ2-1; D gene ambiguous. Germline V gene sequence: CDR1 KGHSH, CDR2 LQKENI. With 0 bases removed from V and 7 bases from J, the gap between germline ends came to 19 bases. This CDR3 has 17 amino acids. The CDR3 loop reads CASSPPNQYAIRNEQFF. The DNA for the CDR3 is TGTGCCAGCTCACCACCGAACCAGTACGCTATTAGGAATGAGCAGTTCTTC.

The chain has TRBV7-8 and TRBJ2-4; TRBD2 is a possible D gene (6 bases). Germline CDR1 reads SGHVS; CDR2 reads FQNEAQ. This CDR3 is built from 14 residues. Trimming cost V 1 base and J 4 bases, with 8 bases left between them. CDR3 DNA: TGTGCCAGCAGCTTAGGCGGGACGAAAAACATTCAGTACTTC. As protein: CASSLGGTKNIQYF.

The rearrangement joins TRBV28 to TRBJ1-2; D ambiguous. Trimming left V 6 bases short and J 7 bases short, with 12 bases between. Per germline, CDR1 MDHEN and CDR2 SYDVKM. The CDR3 contains 12 residues. This CDR3 is CASRGGVTGYTF. The DNA of the CDR3 is TGTGCCAGCAGAGGCGGCGTGACTGGCTACACCTTC.